This T cell receptor beta chain was sequenced for a study of cytomegalovirus exposure and HLA in healthy donors. Study-level points and caveats: In an earlier analysis, most TCR beta V segments were productive about 87% or about 30% of the time. Across donors, sequencing depth was assumed by presence/absence analyses to be roughly uniform. CMV serostatus was the sole immune exposure information available.

PCR amplification relied on 60 Vbeta primers (plus 13 Jbeta primers). TCRdb's copy holds only in-frame clones and misses some; the assay was immunoSEQ multiplex PCR. The sample has some 120,000 clones, 55% to 70% seen once. Remarks on this clone: What it binds is unknown.

Germline CDR1 is SGHDT and CDR2 is YYEEEE. The J segment lost 3 bases and the V segment lost 4 bases, leaving 8 bases of the junction unmatched. CDR3 size: 16 residues. This sequence was found in a woman in her 30s in good health and CMV-seronegative. J is TRBJ1-5 and V is TRBV5-6, with 9 bases aligning to TRBD1. Sequenced sample: PBMCs. The CDR3 DNA sequence: TGTGCCAGCAGCGAAACCGGGACAGGGAACAATCAGCCCCAGCATTTT. Translated, it gives CASSETGTGNNQPQHF.